The subject of this entry is one TCR beta chain. As yet, its antigen is unknown. RNA was extracted and reverse transcribed into cDNA as the sequencing template. The protocol was immunoSEQ multiplex PCR, while the TCRdb copy is restricted to in-frame clones and leaves out a portion. The sample lists around 190,000 clones; around 60% were seen once. This record comes from a study of CD8+ T cells in alopecia areata. Treatment described: oral pan-JAK inhibitor, 5-10 mg twice daily. The sorting of PBMCs gave CD4+ and CD8+ T cells. The CDR3 runs to 14 residues. Germline V gene sequence: CDR1 SGDLS, CDR2 YYNGEE. V lost 0 bases and J lost 1, with 5 bases in between. Notes on the study in general: Researchers report lesional scalp, most notably alopecia totalis/universalis, outstripped normal scalp in clonality. Sequencing of scalp tissue also captures the resident alphabeta T cells of normal skin. On tofacitinib, scalp and blood still held many of the expanded lesional clones.

V and J are TRBV9 and TRBJ1-5, with unresolved D. The sequence was obtained from a human donor with alopecia areata. The starting material was CD4+ T cells sorted from blood, obtained around week 47, from a patient treated with tofacitinib. The CDR3 DNA is TGTGCCAGCAGCGTAGGGGCAAGCAATCAGCCCCAGCATTTT. This codes for CASSVGASNQPQHF.